Following are 5 T cell receptor beta chains from one sample sequenced in a study of early T cells in non-severe SARS-CoV-2 infection. TCRdb re-derived calls from the 5' RACE reads in MiXCR, one entry per CDR3 protein. The sample records 88,000 or so distinct CDR3 sequences, about 15% being singletons. Sequencing was carried out using whole blood. The receptors come from an adult who was a healthcare worker with PCR-confirmed SARS-CoV-2 infection or an uninfected control (not recorded which).

Details on this clonotype: A much larger clonotype is one base distant, so this may be a read error. V usage is TRBV7-8 and J usage is TRBJ1-2; 10 nucleotides align to TRBD1. The CDR3 has 16 amino acids. CDR1 and CDR2 from the germline V gene are SGHVS and FQNEAQ. The CDR3 is CASSLGGTGANYGNTF. The CDR3 DNA follows: TGTGCCAGCAGCTTAGGAGGGACAGGGGCTAACTATGGCAACACCTTC.

The chain recombines TRBV14 with TRBJ2-7; D could derive from TRBD1 or TRBD2 (5 bases each). The germline V and J ends were trimmed by 3 bases and 7 bases, with 16 bases remaining between them. Germline assignment: CDR1 SGHDN and CDR2 FVKESK. The CDR3 is 14 residues long. The CDR3 region has the DNA TGTGCCAGCAGCCATCCAGGGTATCCGGGGGAGCAGTACTTC. The encoded protein is CASSHPGYPGEQYF.

This clonotype came up a few times. The rearrangement uses TRBV10-3 and TRBJ2-7, with D uncertain. V lost 3 bases and J lost 1, with 7 bases in between. This CDR3 is 13 amino acids long. Germline assignment: CDR1 ENHRY and CDR2 SYGVKD. CDR3 sequence: CAISEGPSYEQYF. CDR3 nucleotide sequence: TGTGCCATCAGTGAAGGCCCTTCCTACGAGCAGTACTTC.

The rearrangement links TRBV7-6 to TRBJ1-3; D ambiguous. V was pared by 2 bases and J by 0 bases, with 8 bases between. The CDR3 has 15 amino acids. Germline-derived CDR1 and CDR2 are SGHVS and FNYEAQ. The CDR3 nucleotides are TGTGCCAGCAGCTTATGGGGAAACTCTGGAAACACCATATATTTT. This encodes CASSLWGNSGNTIYF. The full variable domain, in which reference TRBV7-6 and TRBJ1-3 provide the parts outside the CDR3, is GAGVSQSPRYKVTKRGQDVALRCDPISGHVSLYWYRQALGQGPEFLTYFNYEAQQDKSGLPNDRFSAERPEGSISTLTIQRTEQRDSAMYRCASSLWGNSGNTIYFGEGSWLTVV.

The chain uses TRBV6-5 and TRBJ2-2; D not certain. The germline V gene has CDR1 MNHEY and CDR2 SVGAGI. Trimming took 2 bases from V and 6 from J, leaving 10 bases between them. The CDR3 has 14 amino acids. The CDR3 spells CASSYVEIPGELFF. CDR3 sequence (DNA): TGTGCCAGCAGTTACGTAGAAATCCCCGGGGAGCTGTTTTTT.